The present T cell receptor (beta chain) was sequenced within a study of blood T cells in healthy people across ages. Every sample had a minimum of 6 million PBMCs isolated. PCR was performed a second time for roughly 7 to 12 cycles using a sample-barcoded 5' primer and a J-beta primer mix. A template-switch adaptor with 12 random nucleotides tagged each cDNA molecule. One entry per CDR3 protein, called by TCRdb with MiXCR from the 5' RACE reads. Counted here are approximately 490,000 distinct CDR3 sequences, under 30% occurring once; the ten biggest clones make up roughly 9%. The V and J ends lost 0 bases and 8 bases respectively, with 14 bases between them. CDR3 size: 15 residues. Germline CDR1 is SGDLS and CDR2 is YYNGEE. A further study also used this sample, focusing on T cells of mothers and their children. From that paper: Healthy Caucasian mothers, three in number, and their six children were the donors. The overlap seen between related mothers and children slightly exceeded that of unrelated pairs, though not significantly.

The chain carries TRBV9 and TRBJ1-4; no clear D. Material for sequencing was blood. The receptor comes from a boy under 18 in good health. The CDR3 region is CASSVAGGVEEKLFF. The DNA of the CDR3 is TGTGCCAGCAGCGTAGCCGGAGGTGTAGAGGAAAAACTGTTTTTT.